This T cell receptor (beta chain) came from a study of vaccination and CD4 T cells after COVID-19. Study details: The convalescent group had six males, four females, seven Caucasians, two Asians, one multiracial.

Regarding treatment: approximately 9-day PBMC culture with coronavirus spike peptide pools or control peptides (ViraFEST assay). ViraFEST used peptide pools to expand antigen-specific T cells before TCR sequencing. Cultures of PBMCs, a few million per well, were set up with about 10 IU/ml IL-2 and 8 to 10 ug/ml peptide pools. CDR3 length equals 13 residues. V lost 6 bases, J lost 2 bases, and 10 bases lay in between. Germline values: CDR1 SGHVS, CDR2 FNYEAQ. A remark on this clonotype: Its antigen is not known.

The Oncomine TCR Beta short-read assay generated sequence data from the DNA of cultured CD4+ T cells. TCRdb called the PCR reads again in MiXCR, with one record for every CDR3 protein. The sample comprises about 15,000 distinct CDR3 sequences, 26% of which are singletons, and around 23% rests with the top ten. This receptor was taken from a human donor with COVID-19. The rearrangement links TRBV7-6 to TRBJ1-1, with D uncertain. Material for sequencing was cultured CD4+ T cells from blood. Written as DNA, the CDR3 is TGTGCCAGCAGAGACGACATAAACACTGAAGCTTTCTTT. Residues: CASRDDINTEAFF.